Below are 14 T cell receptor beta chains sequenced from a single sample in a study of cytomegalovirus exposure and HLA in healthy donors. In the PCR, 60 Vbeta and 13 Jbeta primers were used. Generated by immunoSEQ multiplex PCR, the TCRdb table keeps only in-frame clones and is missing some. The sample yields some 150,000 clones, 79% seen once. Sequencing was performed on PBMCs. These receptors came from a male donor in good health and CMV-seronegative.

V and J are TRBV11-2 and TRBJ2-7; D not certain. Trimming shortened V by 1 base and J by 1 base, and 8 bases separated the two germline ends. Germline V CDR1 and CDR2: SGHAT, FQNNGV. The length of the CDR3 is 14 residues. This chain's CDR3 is CASSLVAVSYEQYF. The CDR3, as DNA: TGTGCCAGCAGCTTAGTCGCGGTATCCTACGAGCAGTACTTC.

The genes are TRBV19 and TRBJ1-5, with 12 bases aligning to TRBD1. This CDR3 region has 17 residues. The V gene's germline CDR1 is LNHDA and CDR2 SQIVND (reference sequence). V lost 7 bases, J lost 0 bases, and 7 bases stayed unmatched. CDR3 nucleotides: TGTGCCAGTAAACCGGGACAGGGGGCCTATAGCAATCAGCCCCAGCATTTT. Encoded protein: CASKPGQGAYSNQPQHF.

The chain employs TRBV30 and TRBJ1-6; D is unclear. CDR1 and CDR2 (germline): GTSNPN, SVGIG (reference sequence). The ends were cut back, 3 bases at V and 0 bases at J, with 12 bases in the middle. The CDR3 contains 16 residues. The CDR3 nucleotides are TGTGCCTGGAGGCCGCTCAAGAGCTCCTATAATTCACCCCTCCACTTT. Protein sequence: CAWRPLKSSYNSPLHF.

This chain's CDR3 is CASSDKAGRYEQYF. CDR3 coding DNA: TGTGCCAGCAGTGATAAGGCGGGCCGCTACGAGCAGTACTTC. The chain links TRBV2 to TRBJ2-7; tentative D call: TRBD2 (5 bases). The length of the CDR3 is 14 residues. With 3 bases removed from V and 3 bases from J, the gap between germline ends came to 12 bases. Germline CDR1 and CDR2: SNHLY and FYNNEI.

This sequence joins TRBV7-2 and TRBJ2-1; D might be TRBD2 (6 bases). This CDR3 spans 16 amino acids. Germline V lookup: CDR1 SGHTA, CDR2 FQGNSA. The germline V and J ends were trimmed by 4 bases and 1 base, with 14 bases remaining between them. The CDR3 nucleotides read TGTGCCAGCAGCTACGCCGGGACTCGTTCCTACAATGAGCAGTTCTTC. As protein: CASSYAGTRSYNEQFF.

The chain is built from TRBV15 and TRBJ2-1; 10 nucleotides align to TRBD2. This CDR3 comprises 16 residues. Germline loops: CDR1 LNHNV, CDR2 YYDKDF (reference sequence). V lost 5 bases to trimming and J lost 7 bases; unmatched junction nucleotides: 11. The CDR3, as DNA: TGTGCCACCAGCCCTATCGTAGCGGGGGGTCCTAATGAGCAGTTCTTC. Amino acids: CATSPIVAGGPNEQFF.

The CDR3 here is CASSFGGGLTDTQYF. The CDR3 DNA follows: TGTGCCAGCAGCTTTGGCGGGGGCCTCACAGATACGCAGTATTTT. The V gene is TRBV5-4, the J gene TRBJ2-3; D is possibly TRBD2 (7 bases). This CDR3 is built from 15 residues. The V gene lost 2 bases and the J gene lost 2 bases, with 12 bases spanning the gap. From germline, CDR1 is SGHNT and CDR2 YYREEE (reference sequence).

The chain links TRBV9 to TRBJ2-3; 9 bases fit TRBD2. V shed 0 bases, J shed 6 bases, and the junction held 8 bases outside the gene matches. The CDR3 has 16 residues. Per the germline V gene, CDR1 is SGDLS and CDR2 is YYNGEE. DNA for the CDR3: TGTGCCAGCAGCGTAGCCCCCCTAACTAGCGGGGATACGCAGTATTTT. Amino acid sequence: CASSVAPLTSGDTQYF.

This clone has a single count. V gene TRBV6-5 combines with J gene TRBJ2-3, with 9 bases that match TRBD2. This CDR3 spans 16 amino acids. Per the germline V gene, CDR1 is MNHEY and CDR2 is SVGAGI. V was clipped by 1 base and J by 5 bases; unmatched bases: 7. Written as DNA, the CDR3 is TGTGCCAGCAGTTACTTTGCGGGGGGGCCCGGAGATACGCAGTATTTT. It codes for CASSYFAGGPGDTQYF.

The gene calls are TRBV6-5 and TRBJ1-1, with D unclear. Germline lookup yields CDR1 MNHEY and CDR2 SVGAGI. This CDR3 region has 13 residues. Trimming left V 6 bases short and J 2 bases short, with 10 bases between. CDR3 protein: CASSWELNTEAFF. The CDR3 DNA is TGTGCCAGCAGCTGGGAGCTTAACACTGAAGCTTTCTTT.

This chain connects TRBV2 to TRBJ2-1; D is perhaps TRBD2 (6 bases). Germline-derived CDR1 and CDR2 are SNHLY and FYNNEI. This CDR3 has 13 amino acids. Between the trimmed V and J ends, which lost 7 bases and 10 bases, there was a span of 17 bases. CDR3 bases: TGTGCCAGCATGGGACTGGCCGTTGAGGAGCAGTTCTTC. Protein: CASMGLAVEEQFF.

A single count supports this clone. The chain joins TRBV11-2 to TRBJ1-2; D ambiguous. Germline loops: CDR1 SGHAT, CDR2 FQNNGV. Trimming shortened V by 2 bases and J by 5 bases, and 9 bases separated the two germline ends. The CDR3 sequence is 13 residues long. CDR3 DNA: TGTGCCAGCAGCTTAATCCAGATATATGGCTACACCTTC. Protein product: CASSLIQIYGYTF.

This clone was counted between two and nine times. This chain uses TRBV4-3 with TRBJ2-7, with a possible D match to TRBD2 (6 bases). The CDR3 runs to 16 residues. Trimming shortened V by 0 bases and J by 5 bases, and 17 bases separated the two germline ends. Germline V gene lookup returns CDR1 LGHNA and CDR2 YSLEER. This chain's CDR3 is CASSQEGRIGSHEQYF. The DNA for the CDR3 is TGCGCCAGCAGCCAAGAAGGGAGGATTGGGTCTCACGAGCAGTACTTC.

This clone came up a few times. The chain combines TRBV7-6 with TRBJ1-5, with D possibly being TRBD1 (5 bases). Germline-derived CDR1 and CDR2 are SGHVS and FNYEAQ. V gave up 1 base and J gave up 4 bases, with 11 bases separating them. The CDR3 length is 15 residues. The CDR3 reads CASSLEGDGNQPQHF. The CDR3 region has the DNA TGTGCCAGCAGCTTAGAAGGGGATGGTAATCAGCCCCAGCATTTT.